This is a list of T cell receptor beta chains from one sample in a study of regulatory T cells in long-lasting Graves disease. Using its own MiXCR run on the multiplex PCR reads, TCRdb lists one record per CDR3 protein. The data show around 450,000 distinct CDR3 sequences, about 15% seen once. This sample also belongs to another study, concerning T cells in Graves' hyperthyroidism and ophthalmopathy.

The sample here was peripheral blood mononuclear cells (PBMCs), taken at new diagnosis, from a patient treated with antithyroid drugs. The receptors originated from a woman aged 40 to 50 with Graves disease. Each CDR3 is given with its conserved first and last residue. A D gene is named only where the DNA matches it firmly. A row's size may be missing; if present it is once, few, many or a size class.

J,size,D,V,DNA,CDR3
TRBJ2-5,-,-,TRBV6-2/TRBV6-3,TGTGCCAGCAGTCGTACGGAGAGGAGGCAAGAGACCCAGTACTTC,CASSRTERRQETQYF
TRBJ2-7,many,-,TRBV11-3,TGTGCCAGCAGCGTATTCTCCTACGAGCAGTACTTC,CASSVFSYEQYF
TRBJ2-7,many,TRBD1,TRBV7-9,TGTGCCAGCAGCCCTCGTCGGGACAGGGGTTACGAGCAGTACTTC,CASSPRRDRGYEQYF
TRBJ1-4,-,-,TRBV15,TGTGCCACCAGCCGGGGACTAAAATTGGAAAAACTGTTTTTT,CATSRGLKLEKLFF
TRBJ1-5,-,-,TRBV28,TGTGCCAGCACCCTGACAGATAGCAATCAGCCCCAGCATTTT,CASTLTDSNQPQHF
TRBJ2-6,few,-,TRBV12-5,TGTGCTAGTGGTTTAGTTTCATCTGGGGCCAACGTCCTGACTTTC,CASGLVSSGANVLTF
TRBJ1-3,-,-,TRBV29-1,TGCAGCGTGGTGGTAATGGGCAGGTCTGGAAACACCATATATTTT,CSVVVMGRSGNTIYF
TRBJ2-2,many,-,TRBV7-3,TGTGCCAGCAGCTTATCGGGGTTGGCCGGGGAGCTGTTTTTT,CASSLSGLAGELFF
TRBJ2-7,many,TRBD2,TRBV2,TGTGCCAGCAGTGAAGGGGGGGGAGTCGAGGAGCAGTACTTC,CASSEGGGVEEQYF
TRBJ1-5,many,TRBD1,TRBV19,TGTGCCAGTAGTACTAATGCAGGGGGTGGTCGGCCCCAGCATTTT,CASSTNAGGGRPQHF
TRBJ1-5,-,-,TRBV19,TGTGCCAGTAAAAAGGGACCTAATCAGCCCCAGCATTTT,CASKKGPNQPQHF
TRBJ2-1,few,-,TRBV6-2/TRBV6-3,TGTGCCAGCAGTCGGGGAACAGGGAACCTCTACAATGAGCAGTTCTTC,CASSRGTGNLYNEQFF
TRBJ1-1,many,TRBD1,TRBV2,TGTGCCAGCAGCTCCGGGACAGGGGAGCCGCGAGCTTTCTTT,CASSSGTGEPRAFF
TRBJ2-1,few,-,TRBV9,TGTGCCAGCGGCCTAGATGAGCAGTTCTTC,CASGLDEQFF
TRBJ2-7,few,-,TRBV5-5,TGTGCCAGCAGCTTAGGACAGATTTCCTACGAGCAGTACTTC,CASSLGQISYEQYF
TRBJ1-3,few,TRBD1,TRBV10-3,TGTGCCATCAGTACCCCACAGGGGAGCGGGTCTGGAAACACCATATATTTT,CAISTPQGSGSGNTIYF
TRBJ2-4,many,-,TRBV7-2,TGTGCCAGCAGCAGAGGCTCGGCTAAAAACATTCAGTACTTC,CASSRGSAKNIQYF
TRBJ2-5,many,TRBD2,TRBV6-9,TGTGCCAGCAGTTATCCTAGTCTAGCGGGAGATGAGACCCAGTACTTC,CASSYPSLAGDETQYF
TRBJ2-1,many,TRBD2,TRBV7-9,TGTGCCAGCAGGACTAGCGGGAATATTTCCTACAATGAGCAGTTCTTC,CASRTSGNISYNEQFF
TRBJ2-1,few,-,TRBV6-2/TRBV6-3,TGTGCCAGCAGTGCGTCGGCGGAAAGGTACAATGAGCAGTTCTTC,CASSASAERYNEQFF
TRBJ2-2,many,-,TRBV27,TGTGCCAGCAGTCGGGGGGACAGACCTTTTGGCGGGGAGCTGTTTTTT,CASSRGDRPFGGELFF
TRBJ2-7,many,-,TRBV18,TGTGCCAGCTCACCCCGGGGAAGTGTGGGGACCTACGAGCAGTACTTC,CASSPRGSVGTYEQYF
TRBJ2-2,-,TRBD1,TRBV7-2,TGTGCCAGCAGCATCCGACAGGGGGCGCGCACCGGGGAGCTGTTTTTT,CASSIRQGARTGELFF
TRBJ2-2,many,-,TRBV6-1,TGTGCCAGCAGTCGGGGGTGGGCCGGGGAGCTGTTTTTT,CASSRGWAGELFF
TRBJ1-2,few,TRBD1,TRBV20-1,TGCAGTGCTAGAGCTGAAGGGACAGGGGGTTATGGCTACACCTTC,CSARAEGTGGYGYTF
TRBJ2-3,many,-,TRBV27,TGTGCCAGCAGTTTGGGCGGAACCTCCGTAGATACGCAGTATTTT,CASSLGGTSVDTQYF
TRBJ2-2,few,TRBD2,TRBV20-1,TGCAGTGCTAGAGATCGAAAGGGACTAGCGAACACCGGGGAGCTGTTTTTT,CSARDRKGLANTGELFF
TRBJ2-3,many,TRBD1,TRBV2,TGTGCCAGCAGCCCAGGGGGCGTCCGCACAGATACGCAGTATTTT,CASSPGGVRTDTQYF